The 17 T cell receptor beta chains below were found in one sample sequenced in a study of cytomegalovirus exposure and HLA in healthy donors (TCRdb year 2017). The protocol used for the library was the immunoSEQ multiplex PCR assay. For the multiplex PCR, a mixture combining 60 forward primers for TCR Vbeta segments and 13 reverse primers for TCR Jbeta segments was used. This is the immuneACCESS table as TCRdb keeps it, with only in-frame sequences that have V and J called. A part of the clones is gone; compared with another copy, unresolved V genes explain less than half, and the rest is unexplained. The sample table records 90,000 to 130,000 clones; roughly 66% of these occur just once. The ten largest account for about 2.2% of the sample. Sample: PBMCs. The receptors stem from a woman under 40 in good health and CMV-seronegative.

The DNA for the CDR3 is TGTGCCAGCAGCTTGTACAGGGGCCGGCAAGAGACCCAGTACTTC. It yields the protein CASSLYRGRQETQYF. The chain combines TRBV5-6 with TRBJ2-5; the match to TRBD1 covers 7 bases. Germline loops: CDR1 SGHDT, CDR2 YYEEEE. The ends lost 1 base at V and 2 bases at J; junction bases unmatched: 5. The CDR3 contains 15 residues.

The chain uses TRBV27 and TRBJ1-4, with D unresolved. Germline V gives CDR1 MNHEY, CDR2 SMNVEV (reference sequence). The CDR3 length is 13 residues. The V end was cut by 3 bases, the J end by 4 bases, with 6 bases between. The CDR3 DNA follows: TGTGCCAGCAGTTTTTCGGGTAATGAAAAACTGTTTTTT. Amino acids: CASSFSGNEKLFF. Filled out from reference TRBV27 and TRBJ1-4, the complete variable domain reads EAQVTQNPRYLITVTGKKLTVTCSQNMNHEYMSWYRQDPGLGLRQIYYSMNVEVTDKGDVPEGYKVSRKEKRNFPLILESPSPNQTSLYFCASSFSGNEKLFFGSGTQLSVL.

The J gene is TRBJ2-1, the V gene TRBV7-2; possible D gene TRBD1, 5 bases. V gave up 1 base and J gave up 5 bases, with 12 bases separating them. The CDR3 sequence is 15 residues long. CDR1 and CDR2 (germline): SGHTA, FQGNSA. CDR3 protein: CASSLVGAGHNEQFF. CDR3 coding DNA: TGTGCCAGCAGCTTAGTAGGGGCAGGACACAATGAGCAGTTCTTC.

The chain has TRBV4-1 and TRBJ1-1, with D unresolved. This CDR3 region has 15 residues. The V gene lost 6 bases and the J gene lost 0 bases, with 14 bases spanning the gap. CDR1 and CDR2 from the germline V gene are MGHRA and YSYEKL. Here the CDR3 reads CASSQNDMLNTEAFF. CDR3 coding DNA: TGCGCCAGCAGTCAAAACGACATGCTGAACACTGAAGCTTTCTTT.

The rearrangement joins TRBV30 to TRBJ1-1; D gene unclear. Germline V gives CDR1 GTSNPN, CDR2 SVGIG (reference sequence). The V end was cut by 5 bases, the J end by 12 bases, with 25 bases between. This CDR3 is built from 14 residues. CDR3 region: CAWSPRAAYTGTFF. The DNA for the CDR3 is TGTGCCTGGTCTCCACGGGCAGCCTACACGGGGACTTTCTTT.

This chain connects TRBV11-2 to TRBJ2-7; 10 bases map to TRBD2. Germline V gene sequence: CDR1 SGHAT, CDR2 FQNNGV. V lost 3 bases to trimming and J lost 7 bases; unmatched junction nucleotides: 9. CDR3 length equals 15 residues. The DNA for the CDR3 is TGTGCCAGCAGCTTTAATGACGGTAGCGGGAGGGAGCAGTACTTC. This sequence encodes CASSFNDGSGREQYF. Full variable domain (rest looked up from reference TRBV11-2 and TRBJ2-7): EAGVAQSPRYKIIEKRQSVAFWCNPISGHATLYWYQQILGQGPKLLIQFQNNGVVDDSQLPKDRFSAERLKGVDSTLKIQPAKLEDSAVYLCASSFNDGSGREQYFGPGTRLTVT.

J is TRBJ1-1 and V is TRBV29-1; 10 bases are a match to TRBD1. The J segment lost 8 bases and the V segment lost 7 bases, leaving 10 bases of the junction unmatched. The germline gives CDR1 SQVTM, CDR2 ANQGSEA. The CDR3 extends over 13 amino acids. As DNA, the CDR3 is TGCAGCGCTTGGACAGGGGGAACCGGGGAAGCTTTCTTT. Translated: CSAWTGGTGEAFF.

This sequence joins TRBV9 and TRBJ2-7; TRBD2 matches 10 bases. The CDR3 runs to 14 residues. V shed 3 bases, J shed 6 bases, and the junction held 6 bases outside the gene matches. The germline gives CDR1 SGDLS, CDR2 YYNGEE. The CDR3 sequence: CASSASRTSGEQYF. CDR3 nucleotides: TGTGCCAGCAGCGCTTCCAGGACTAGCGGCGAGCAGTACTTC.

A few counts support this clone. The chain joins TRBV19 to TRBJ1-1; weak D call: TRBD1 (6 bases). V was clipped by 6 bases and J by 0 bases, with 11 bases between them. The CDR3 is made up of 14 amino acids. Germline lookup yields CDR1 LNHDA and CDR2 SQIVND (reference sequence). The CDR3 region is CASRNTGMNTEAFF. The CDR3 DNA reads as TGTGCCAGTAGGAATACAGGGATGAACACTGAAGCTTTCTTT.

The rearrangement joins TRBV6-1 to TRBJ1-4; D is ambiguous. This CDR3 has 16 residues. Germline-derived CDR1 and CDR2 are MNHNS and SASEGT. V lost 0 bases and J 2 bases, leaving 10 bases between the germline ends. CDR3 sequence: CASSEARGITNEKLFF. CDR3 nucleotide sequence: TGTGCCAGCAGTGAAGCTAGAGGGATCACTAATGAAAAACTGTTTTTT.

This clone appeared once. The chain is built from TRBV7-8 and TRBJ2-1; TRBD2 aligns across 9 bases. With V trimmed by 1 base and J by 10 bases, 8 bases remained unmatched. The CDR3 is made up of 15 amino acids. CDR1 and CDR2 (germline): SGHVS, FQNEAQ. The CDR3 DNA reads as TGTGCCAGCAGCTTAGAAGCGGGAGGCCCCTTCGAGCAGTTCTTC. Translating it yields CASSLEAGGPFEQFF.

The chain combines TRBV10-3 with TRBJ2-1; 8 bases map to TRBD1. CDR3 length: 16 amino acids. Germline CDR1 reads ENHRY; CDR2 reads SYGVKD. J gave up 8 bases and V 5 bases, and 14 bases lay outside the gene matches. The CDR3 region is CAISRQGLSSADEQFF. CDR3 nucleotides: TGTGCCATCAGTCGACAGGGGCTCTCTAGCGCGGATGAGCAGTTCTTC.

This clone was found a few times. The CDR3 region is CASSPPGQGTFTF. CDR3 in DNA: TGTGCCAGCTCACCACCGGGACAGGGTACTTTCACCTTC. This sequence joins TRBV18 and TRBJ1-2; TRBD1 matches 9 bases. This CDR3 is built from 13 residues. CDR1 is KGHSH and CDR2 is LQKENI in the germline V gene. V shed 0 bases, J shed 13 bases, and the junction held 6 bases outside the gene matches.

The CDR3 DNA is TGCGCCAGCAGCAGCGGCGCAACTAATGAAAAACTGTTTTTT. Amino acid sequence: CASSSGATNEKLFF. The V call is TRBV5-1, the J call TRBJ1-4, with D hard to call. The V end lost 4 bases, the J end lost 0 bases, and 7 bases lay between the germline ends. There are 14 residues in the CDR3. Germline V gene lookup returns CDR1 SGHRS and CDR2 YFSETQ. The variable domain in full, completed from reference TRBV5-1 and TRBJ1-4, reads KAGVTQTPRYLIKTRGQQVTLSCSPISGHRSVSWYQQTPGQGLQFLFEYFSETQRNKGNFPGRFSGRQFSNSRSEMNVSTLELGDSALYLCASSSGATNEKLFFGSGTQLSVL.

The DNA for the CDR3 is TGCGCCAGCAGCCAAGAAGGGACTCTCTTGGGGGAGCTGTTTTTT. The encoded protein is CASSQEGTLLGELFF. V and J are TRBV4-1 and TRBJ2-2; possible D gene TRBD2, 6 bases. The germline V gene has CDR1 MGHRA and CDR2 YSYEKL. Trimming pared 0 bases from V and 8 bases from J, leaving 13 bases between. This CDR3 region has 15 residues.

This clone showed up just a few times. V and J are TRBV30 and TRBJ1-5, with D possibly being TRBD1 (6 bases). Trimming shortened V by 0 bases and J by 0 bases, and 12 bases separated the two germline ends. Per the germline V gene, CDR1 is GTSNPN and CDR2 is SVGIG (reference sequence). This CDR3 contains 16 residues. CDR3 in amino acids: CAWSVQGAYSNQPQHF. The DNA for the CDR3 is TGTGCCTGGAGTGTACAGGGCGCCTATAGCAATCAGCCCCAGCATTTT.

This clone occurred once. V is TRBV4-2 and J is TRBJ1-5; tentative D call: TRBD1 (6 bases). Per the germline V gene, CDR1 is LGHNA and CDR2 is YNFKEQ. V was trimmed by 0 bases and J by 4 bases, leaving 13 bases between them. The CDR3 is made up of 16 amino acids. The CDR3 reads CASSQDWGTGNQPQHF. As DNA, the CDR3 is TGTGCCAGCAGCCAAGATTGGGGAACAGGGAATCAGCCCCAGCATTTT.